Detailed here is one T cell receptor beta chain. Its antigen is unknown. This record comes from a study of siplizumab effects on memory and regulatory T cells. Whole-study findings and limits: A minor fraction of alloreactive clones, and no more, mapped to unstimulated subsets. Roughly 80-95% of proliferating clones (CD4+ or CD8+) could not be assigned a naive or memory phenotype. Mappable alloreactive CD4+ clones averaged 68.8% Treg-derived with siplizumab versus 26.9% in controls.

Germline CDR1 and CDR2: MRHNA and SNTAGT. The CDR3 is made up of 14 amino acids. Trimming removed 2 bases from V and 4 bases from J, with 12 bases in between. Some 92,000 TCR templates were assayed per sample. Clones were read by immunoSEQ multiplex PCR, and TCRdb kept only the in-frame ones, dropping some. The data contain some 100,000 clones, over 85% of them seen just once; the ten biggest clones take up around 6.5%. J is TRBJ2-7 and V is TRBV6-4, with D perhaps matching TRBD1 (5 bases). The sequencing input was CD8+ T cells sorted from blood. This TCR was recovered from a human donor in good health. DNA for the CDR3: TGTGCCAGCAGTGACAAGACAGACCGGTACGAGCAGTACTTC. Its translation is CASSDKTDRYEQYF.